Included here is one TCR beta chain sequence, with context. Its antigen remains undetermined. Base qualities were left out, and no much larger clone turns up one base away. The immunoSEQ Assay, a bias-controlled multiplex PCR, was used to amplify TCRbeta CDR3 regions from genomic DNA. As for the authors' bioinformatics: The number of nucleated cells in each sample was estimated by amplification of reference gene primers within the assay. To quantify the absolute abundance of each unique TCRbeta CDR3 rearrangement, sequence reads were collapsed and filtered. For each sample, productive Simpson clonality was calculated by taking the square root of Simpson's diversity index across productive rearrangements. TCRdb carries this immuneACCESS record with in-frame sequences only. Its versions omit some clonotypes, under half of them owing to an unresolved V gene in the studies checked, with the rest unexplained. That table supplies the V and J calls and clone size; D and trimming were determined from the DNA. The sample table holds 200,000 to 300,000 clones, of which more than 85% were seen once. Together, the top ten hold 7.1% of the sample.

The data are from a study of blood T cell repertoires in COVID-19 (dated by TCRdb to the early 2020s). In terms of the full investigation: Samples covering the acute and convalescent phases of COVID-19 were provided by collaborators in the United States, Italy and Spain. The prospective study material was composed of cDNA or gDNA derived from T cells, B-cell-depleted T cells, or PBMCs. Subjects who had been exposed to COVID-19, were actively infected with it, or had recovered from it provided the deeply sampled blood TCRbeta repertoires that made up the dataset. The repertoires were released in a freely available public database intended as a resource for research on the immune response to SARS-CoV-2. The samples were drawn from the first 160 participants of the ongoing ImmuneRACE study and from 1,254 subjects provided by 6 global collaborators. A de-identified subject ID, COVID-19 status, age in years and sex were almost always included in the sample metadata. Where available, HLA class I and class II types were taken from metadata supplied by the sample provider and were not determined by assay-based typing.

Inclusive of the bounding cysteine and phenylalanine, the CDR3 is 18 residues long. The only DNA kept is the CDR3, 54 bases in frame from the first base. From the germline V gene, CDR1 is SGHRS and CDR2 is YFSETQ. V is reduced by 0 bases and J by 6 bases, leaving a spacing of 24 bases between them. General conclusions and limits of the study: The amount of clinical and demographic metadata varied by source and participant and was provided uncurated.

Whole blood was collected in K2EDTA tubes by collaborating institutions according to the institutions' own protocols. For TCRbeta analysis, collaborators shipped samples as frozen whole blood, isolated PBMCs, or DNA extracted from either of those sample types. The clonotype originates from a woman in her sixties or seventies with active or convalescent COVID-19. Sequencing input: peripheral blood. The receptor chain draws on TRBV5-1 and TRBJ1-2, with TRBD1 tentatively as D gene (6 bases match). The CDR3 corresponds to CASSLDLQGMIRNHGYTF. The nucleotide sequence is TGCGCCAGCAGCTTGGATCTTCAGGGGATGATTAGGAATCATGGCTACACCTTC. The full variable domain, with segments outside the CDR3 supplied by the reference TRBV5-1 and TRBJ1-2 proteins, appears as KAGVTQTPRYLIKTRGQQVTLSCSPISGHRSVSWYQQTPGQGLQFLFEYFSETQRNKGNFPGRFSGRQFSNSRSEMNVSTLELGDSALYLCASSLDLQGMIRNHGYTFGSGTRLTVV.